This TCR beta chain was recovered during a study of T cell responses to AZD1222 COVID-19 vaccine. Trimming shortened V by 7 bases and J by 0 bases, and 6 bases separated the two germline ends. From germline, CDR1 is MNHEY and CDR2 SVGAGI. This CDR3 spans 12 amino acids. Profiled with immunoSEQ multiplex PCR; TCRdb holds only in-frame clones, not every one. The table includes about 220,000 clones, about 93% detected once. On this clone: Its specificity is not known. The sample has other DNA sequences that encode this CDR3 too.

The study, taken as a whole, reports: The reported proportion of spike-specific TCRs targeting unmutated variant regions was nearly half. Two doses of AZD1222 preceded a rise in Spike-specific TCR breadth and depth. It should be noted that donors were predominantly white British and more often female, and clonal diversity was possibly underestimated.

The sequencing used peripheral blood, collected on day 0 of MenACWY control vaccination. V gene TRBV6-5 combines with J gene TRBJ1-2; D call uncertain. This TCR came from an adult in good health. CDR3 in DNA: TGTGCCAGCACGGACTCTAACTATGGCTACACCTTC. Its translation is CASTDSNYGYTF.